This entry describes one TCR beta chain. Its antigen is not yet known. No base quality values were provided; no much bigger clone lies one nucleotide off. Libraries were prepared through the immunoSEQ multiplex PCR assay. DNA from the cultured and isolated CD4+ T cells underwent TCR beta CDR3 sequencing. The authors' analysis ran thus. The analysis removed non-productive TCR sequences, trimmed reads to the CDR3 region, and retained only CDR3s that were 7 or more amino acids long. The MANAFEST web app was used to pick out antigen-specific clonotypes by comparing their expansion in peptide wells with that in reference cultures. To count as positive, a clone had to show expansion at FDR<0.05 compared with the reference and with all other wells, an odds ratio above 5, and a frequency above 0.1% in two replicate wells. A clonotype was called cross-reactive if it was significantly expanded both in SARS-CoV-2 spike wells and in at least one common cold coronavirus spike condition. Levenshtein distance calculated with the stringdist R package was used to assess CDR3 similarity, and unrooted trees were constructed with ape in R 3.6.1. The table comes from immuneACCESS by way of TCRdb, which keeps in-frame sequences with V and J called. Part of the clones is missing from these tables; in studies checked, under half for an unresolved V gene and the rest for unknown reasons. The DNA was the basis for D and trimming; V, J and clone size are from that table. The sample table contains just under 65,000 clones; only one count was recorded for around three quarters of them. Of the sample, 3.5% to 4.5% falls within the top ten clones.

The ViraFEST assay stimulated PBMC with viral peptide pools and then used TCR sequencing to identify antigen-specific CD4+ T cell clonotypes by expansion. After more than 9 days of culture, CD4+ T cells were isolated with the EasySep CD4+ T cell isolation kit. Negative nucleocapsid antibody results before and after vaccination confirmed that the healthy vaccine recipients had no prior SARS-CoV-2 infection. Each well held fewer than 2.5 million PBMC cultured in IMDM containing around 5.1% human AB serum, 8.5 to 10 IU/ml IL-2 and gentamicin, along with about 10 ug/ml peptides. Half of the culture medium was replaced with fresh IL-2-containing medium on days 3 and 7. Unless noted otherwise, every peptide stimulation condition was grown in triplicate wells. Using Ficoll-Paque Plus gradient centrifugation, PBMC were separated from whole blood and then either used fresh or cryopreserved at -140C. The overlapping peptide pools covered the spike proteins of SARS-CoV-2 and of the common cold coronaviruses HCoV-NL63, HCoV-OC43 and HCoV-229E. Genomic DNA was extracted from cultured CD4+ T cells with the QIAamp micro DNA kit.

This specimen comes from a study of vaccination effects on CD4 cells after COVID-19 (dated by TCRdb to about 2022). Context from the whole study: Each participant got two doses of an mRNA SARS-CoV-2 vaccine, either BNT162b2 or mRNA-1273. The study compared SARS-CoV-2 spike-specific CD4+ TCR repertoires before and after mRNA vaccination in COVID-19 convalescent patients and infection-naive vaccine recipients. A total of ten to eleven COVID-19 convalescent patients and several SARS-CoV-2-naive healthy vaccine recipients were included in the full study. The Oncomine TCR Beta short-read assay on an Illumina iSeq 100 was used to sequence cultures from other donors in the study.

Summary of the overall study and its limitations: Limitations of the study were the small number of convalescent patients and the absence of early post-infection timepoints. In healthy vaccine recipients, vaccine-induced clones were almost all SARS-CoV-2 mono-reactive, with only 1 of 255 being cross-reactive with common cold coronaviruses. Clones induced by infection and clones induced by vaccination both contracted markedly at late timepoints after vaccination, which fits with T cell responses waning over time.

The sequences come from CD4+ T cells from PBMCs cultured with HCoV-OC43 spike peptides, collected before COVID-19 vaccination. This specimen's cell subset or site label, interpreted: HCoV-OC43 spike overlapping peptide pool stimulation. This receptor was taken from a human donor who received a COVID-19 vaccine.

The CDR3 here reads CASSSGTGSNSPLHF. Read as DNA, the sequence is TGTGCCAGCAGTTCTGGGACAGGGTCTAATTCACCCCTCCACTTT. The V and J genes are TRBV6-6 and TRBJ1-6, and 9 junctional nucleotides match TRBD1. Unmatched junction bases come to 4, with V trimmed by 4 bases and J by 6 bases. CDR1 MNHNY and CDR2 SVGAGI were looked up in the germline V gene (reference sequence). The CDR3 contains 15 residues, cysteine and phenylalanine counted. CDR3 DNA is the only sequence kept; it has 45 bases, read in frame from the first base.